This entry describes one T cell receptor beta chain. This clonotype was counted only a few times. No cognate antigen has been identified for it. No per-base quality is available; no much larger clone lies one base away. From the cysteine up to the phenylalanine, the CDR3 has a length of 13 residues. Just the 39-base CDR3 DNA is kept, in frame starting at base 1. The trim is 2 bases for V and 1 base for J, with a gap of 5 bases between the germline ends. The germline V gene (reference sequence) gives CDR1 as PRHDT and CDR2 as FYEKMQ. This entry comes from a study (dated by TCRdb to the early 2010s). TCRdb lists the instrument as Illumina Genome Analyzer IIx. The raw public data were reprocessed by TCRdb itself: fastp quality trimming at Q25, MiXCR clonotype calling, in-frame beta chains only. Under each unique CDR3 protein, matching rows form one entry showing the most common genes and DNA. This sample gives 6,500 to 7,500 distinct CDR3 sequences in total; roughly a third of them show up just once. The ten most abundant clones make up 22% of the sample.

This sequence originates from a human donor. The chain joins TRBV13 to TRBJ1-1; the D gene lacks a confident call. Sequences were obtained from blood. The nucleotides are TGTGCCAGCAGCTTAACTACGAACACTGAAGCTTTCTTT. This gives the protein CASSLTTNTEAFF.